These T cell receptor beta chains were read from a single sample in a study of a mutant IDH1 vaccine in newly diagnosed glioma. No antigen has been identified for these receptors. Using immunoSEQ multiplex PCR, the repertoire was profiled, and TCRdb retains in-frame clones only, with some absent. The sample comprises about 66,000 clones, approximately 80% of which are singletons, and roughly 3.5% rests with the top ten. The sequencing used PBMCs, collected from a glioma patient whose treatment included an IDH1 peptide vaccine. The origin of the receptors is a man younger than 45 with glioma. Each CDR3 is given with its conserved first and last residue. D genes are given only for firm matches.

cdr3_aa: CASSSSSGLTDTQYF
v_call: TRBV7-2
d_call: TRBD2

cdr3_aa: CASSPTPGENTIYF
v_call: TRBV18
d_call: .

cdr3_aa: CASSPTRPGQPYNEQFF
v_call: TRBV23-1
d_call: TRBD1

cdr3_aa: CAWSSDYLAYEQYF
v_call: TRBV30
d_call: .

cdr3_aa: CASSESSGLSGELFF
v_call: TRBV25-1
d_call: .

cdr3_aa: CASSGGRGEAGYTF
v_call: TRBV11-2
d_call: TRBD1

cdr3_aa: CASTTGLGSWGSNQPQHF
v_call: TRBV28
d_call: TRBD1

cdr3_aa: CAWGGANTGELFF
v_call: TRBV30
d_call: .

cdr3_aa: CAWSEEGDYGYTF
v_call: TRBV30
d_call: .

cdr3_aa: CSVPGVAEAFF
v_call: TRBV29-1
d_call: .

cdr3_aa: CASSPGLGASYEQYF
v_call: TRBV18
d_call: .

cdr3_aa: CASSHTGFTDTQYF
v_call: TRBV27
d_call: .

cdr3_aa: CASSLEGSQGYTF
v_call: TRBV7-9
d_call: .

cdr3_aa: CSARTSQVQYF
v_call: TRBV20-1
d_call: .